These 3 T cell receptor beta chains share one sample of origin, sequenced in a study of Ad26.COV2.S vaccination and SARS-CoV-2 variants. TCRdb keeps only in-frame clones here, not all; method: immunoSEQ multiplex PCR. The data show about 440,000 clones, around 91% seen once. As to treatment: about 20 received Ad26.COV2.S at low or high dose, single or two shots; 5 received placebo; per-sample allocation not given. Sampling happened 63 days after the first vaccine or placebo injection. Sample: peripheral blood, taken in a trial of Ad26.COV2.S vaccine versus placebo. Receptors originate from a person between 18 and 65 years old who received the Ad26.COV2.S COVID-19 vaccine or a placebo.

The J gene is TRBJ2-3, the V gene TRBV10-3, with TRBD1 identical over 7 bases. This CDR3 has 13 residues. Germline CDR1 ENHRY, CDR2 SYGVKD. With 8 bases clipped from V and 0 bases from J, the junction kept 2 bases outside the gene matches. The CDR3 here is CAILDRSTDTQYF. DNA for the CDR3: TGTGCCATCTTGGACAGGAGCACAGATACGCAGTATTTT.

This CDR3 reads CASSFDRGSNTGELFF. The CDR3 DNA reads TGTGCCAGCAGCTTTGACAGGGGGTCGAACACCGGGGAGCTGTTTTTT. The chain recombines TRBV7-6 with TRBJ2-2; 9 bases are a match to TRBD1. V was clipped by 3 bases and J by 0 bases; unmatched bases: 2. In germline, CDR1 is SGHVS, CDR2 FNYEAQ. The CDR3 consists of 16 residues.

The chain carries TRBV6-5 and TRBJ2-1; 10 nucleotides line up with TRBD2. This CDR3 has 14 residues. Germline V gene data show CDR1 as MNHEY and CDR2 as SVGAGI. Germline trimming cut 6 bases from V and 10 bases from J; bases unmatched to any gene: 9. The CDR3 sequence is CASSPGLAGVEQFF. For the CDR3, the DNA is TGTGCCAGCAGCCCAGGTCTAGCGGGGGTAGAGCAGTTCTTC.